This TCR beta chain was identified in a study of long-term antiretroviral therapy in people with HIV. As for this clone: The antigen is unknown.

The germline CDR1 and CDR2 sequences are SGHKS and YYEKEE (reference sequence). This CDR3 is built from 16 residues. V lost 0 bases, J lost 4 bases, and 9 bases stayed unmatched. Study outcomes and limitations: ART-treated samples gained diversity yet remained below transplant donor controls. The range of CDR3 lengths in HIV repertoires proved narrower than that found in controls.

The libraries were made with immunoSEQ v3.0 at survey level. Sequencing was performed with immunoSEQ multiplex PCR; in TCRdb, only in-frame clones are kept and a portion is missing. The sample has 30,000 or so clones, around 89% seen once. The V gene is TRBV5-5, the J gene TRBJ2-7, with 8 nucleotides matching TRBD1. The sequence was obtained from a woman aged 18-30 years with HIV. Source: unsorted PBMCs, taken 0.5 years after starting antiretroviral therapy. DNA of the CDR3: TGTGCCAGCAGCTTGGAAGGGGACAGGTGGATTTACGAGCAGTACTTC. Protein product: CASSLEGDRWIYEQYF. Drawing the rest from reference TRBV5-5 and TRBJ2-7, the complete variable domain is DAGVTQSPTHLIKTRGQQVTLRCSPISGHKSVSWYQQVLGQGPQFIFQYYEKEERGRGNFPDRFSARQFPNYSSELNVNALLLGDSALYLCASSLEGDRWIYEQYFGPGTRLTVT.